The 21 T cell receptor beta chains below were found in one sample sequenced in a study of blood T cell repertoires in COVID-19. Assay used: immunoSEQ multiplex PCR; TCRdb lists only in-frame clones, some missing. The sample lists a few hundred thousand clones; about 81% were seen once. Specimen: PBMCs or T cells enriched from blood (not recorded which). The receptors were gathered from a man aged 35 to 55 who had recovered from COVID-19.

The chain links TRBV6-1 to TRBJ1-2; 10 bases map to TRBD1. This CDR3 region has 19 residues. Germline CDR1 MNHNS, CDR2 SASEGT. V gave up 8 bases and J gave up 8 bases; unmatched junction bases: 26. CDR3: CASGGLTNRPGTGAGGYTF. Here the CDR3 DNA reads TGTGCCAGCGGTGGCCTAACAAATCGTCCCGGGACAGGGGCGGGAGGCTACACCTTC.

The chain recombines TRBV7-8 with TRBJ2-1; 11 nucleotides match TRBD2. The CDR3 is 20 amino acids. J was trimmed by 1 base and V by 1 base; bases with no gene match: 12. Germline lookup yields CDR1 SGHVS and CDR2 FQNEAQ. DNA of the CDR3: TGTGCCAGCAGCTTAGTAGGTACTAGCGGGAGTATTAGATCCTACAATGAGCAGTTCTTC. Protein: CASSLVGTSGSIRSYNEQFF.

The chain joins TRBV4-1 to TRBJ1-2; D is possibly TRBD1 (6 bases). Looked up from germline, CDR1 is MGHRA and CDR2 is YSYEKL. The CDR3 is 16 amino acids. Trimming removed 7 bases at V and 5 bases at J, with 23 bases between. The CDR3 DNA reads as TGCGCCAGCATCCCAAGCCTCGACAGGTGGATGTATGGCTACACCTTC. It codes for CASIPSLDRWMYGYTF.

The chain recombines TRBV12-3 or TRBV12-4 with TRBJ1-2, with D perhaps TRBD1 (5 bases). V lost 6 bases and J lost 7, with 15 bases in between. This CDR3 contains 13 residues. The CDR3 is CASRRAQGSGYTF. The CDR3 region has the DNA TGTGCCAGCAGAAGGGCCCAGGGCTCTGGCTACACCTTC.

The V and J genes are TRBV28 and TRBJ2-7; 9 nucleotides align to TRBD1. The ends lost 1 base at V and 3 bases at J; junction bases unmatched: 13. This CDR3 is built from 18 residues. Germline V lookup: CDR1 MDHEN, CDR2 SYDVKM. CDR3 sequence: CASSLSRGLTGGRYEQYF. The CDR3 nucleotides are TGTGCCAGCAGTTTATCAAGAGGTCTTACAGGGGGCCGCTACGAGCAGTACTTC.

This chain links TRBV2 with TRBJ2-1, with 8 bases that match TRBD2. This CDR3 is 15 amino acids long. V was clipped by 6 bases and J by 2 bases; unmatched bases: 6. Germline CDR1 and CDR2: SNHLY and FYNNEI. The CDR3 reads CASRLAEEAYNEQFF. CDR3 in DNA: TGTGCCAGCAGACTAGCGGAGGAAGCCTACAATGAGCAGTTCTTC.

V usage is TRBV2 and J usage is TRBJ2-3, with 11 bases aligning to TRBD2. V lost 4 bases, J lost 4 bases, and 1 base stayed unmatched. Germline CDR1 is SNHLY and CDR2 is FYNNEI. CDR3 size: 14 residues. The CDR3 region is CASSVAGGSDTQYF. Here the CDR3 DNA reads TGTGCCAGCAGTGTAGCGGGGGGGTCAGATACGCAGTATTTT.

The chain uses TRBV7-9 and TRBJ2-2; TRBD2 matches 7 bases. Germline assignment: CDR1 SEHNR and CDR2 FQNEAQ (reference sequence). With 7 bases clipped from V and 2 bases from J, the junction kept 16 bases outside the gene matches. This CDR3 region has 18 residues. The CDR3 coding sequence is TGTGCCAGCAACCAGAGGTTAGGGCTAGCGGATAACACCGGGGAGCTGTTTTTT. Translated: CASNQRLGLADNTGELFF.

This clone showed up many times. This rearrangement joins TRBV2 to TRBJ1-5, with D possibly being TRBD1 (5 bases). The CDR3 spans 13 residues. V was trimmed by 6 bases and J by 5 bases, leaving 11 bases between them. Looked up from germline, CDR1 is SNHLY and CDR2 is FYNNEI. The CDR3 is CASRDTPYQPQHF. For the CDR3, the DNA is TGTGCCAGCAGGGACACCCCATATCAGCCCCAGCATTTT.

The V gene is TRBV28, the J gene TRBJ1-2; 8 positions agree with TRBD1. CDR3 length: 14 residues. Trimming took 8 bases from V and 5 from J; bases not matched to a gene: 10. Germline lookup yields CDR1 MDHEN and CDR2 SYDVKM. The CDR3 bases are TGTGCCAGCGGGACAGGTGGGATATGGTATGGCTACACCTTC. Protein: CASGTGGIWYGYTF.

The gene calls are TRBV3-1 (or the pseudogene TRBV3-2) and TRBJ2-7; 10 bases are a match to TRBD1. The CDR3 runs 15 residues. V shed 4 bases and J 4 bases; nucleotides not matched to a gene: 7. CDR1 is LGHDT, CDR2 YNNKEL, per germline (reference sequence). CDR3 nucleotides: TGTGCCAGCAGCCGCTCCGGGACAGGGGCTTACGAGCAGTACTTC. It specifies CASSRSGTGAYEQYF.

This chain connects TRBV5-5 to TRBJ1-1; tentative D call: TRBD1 (5 bases). This CDR3 has 17 amino acids. V lost 5 bases to trimming and J lost 1 base, with 21 bases between them. The germline gives CDR1 SGHKS, CDR2 YYEKEE (reference sequence). CDR3 region: CASSMSGALKWNTEAFF. Written as DNA, the CDR3 is TGTGCCAGCAGTATGAGTGGGGCCCTCAAATGGAACACTGAAGCTTTCTTT.

CDR3 region: CASSLSSGITNTEAFF. The CDR3 DNA sequence: TGTGCCAGCAGCTTGAGTTCGGGGATTACGAACACTGAAGCTTTCTTT. The rearrangement uses TRBV7-9 and TRBJ1-1; D unresolved. The V end was cut by 3 bases, the J end by 1 base, with 15 bases between. This CDR3 comprises 16 residues. Germline V lookup: CDR1 SEHNR, CDR2 FQNEAQ (reference sequence).

This clone was detected only once. J is TRBJ1-2 and V is TRBV14, with D unresolved. CDR1 and CDR2 (germline): SGHDN, FVKESK. Trimming stripped 1 base from V and 7 bases from J, with 16 bases between. CDR3 length: 15 residues. The CDR3 sequence is CASSQVVLSGSGYTF. The DNA for the CDR3 is TGTGCCAGCAGCCAAGTAGTCCTGTCGGGGTCTGGCTACACCTTC.

The table lists this clone with a count of one. The chain couples TRBV5-1 to TRBJ1-4; 9 nucleotides agree with TRBD1. The V gene's germline CDR1 is SGHRS and CDR2 YFSETQ. V dropped 5 bases and J dropped 4; count of bases not matched to a gene: 3. This CDR3 comprises 14 residues. CDR3 residues: CASSTGQGNEKLFF. CDR3 in DNA: TGCGCCAGCAGTACGGGACAGGGTAATGAAAAACTGTTTTTT.

This chain links TRBV27 with TRBJ1-1; D is unresolved. This CDR3 has 10 residues. Trimming pared 7 bases from V and 5 bases from J, leaving 5 bases between. Germline loops: CDR1 MNHEY, CDR2 SMNVEV (reference sequence). Here the CDR3 DNA reads TGTGCCAGCAAGAGTACTGAAGCTTTCTTT. Encoded protein: CASKSTEAFF.

The chain recombines TRBV28 with TRBJ2-5; D is unclear. From germline, CDR1 is MDHEN and CDR2 SYDVKM. This CDR3 region has 13 residues. The V gene lost 5 bases and the J gene lost 5 bases, with 12 bases spanning the gap. CDR3 DNA: TGTGCCAGCAGTAATTCCGCTAGGGAGACCCAGTACTTC. It codes for CASSNSARETQYF.

This clone was observed at least ten times. The gene calls are TRBV4-2 and TRBJ2-5, with 7 bases lining up with TRBD2. Per the germline V gene, CDR1 is LGHNA and CDR2 is YNFKEQ. V trimming: 1 base; J trimming: 1 base; junction bases outside the gene matches: 3. This CDR3 is built from 15 residues. CDR3 in DNA: TGTGCCAGCAGCCAAGGGCGGGGGAGCCAAGAGACCCAGTACTTC. Translation gives CASSQGRGSQETQYF.

The chain has TRBV5-1 and TRBJ2-7, with a weak D call TRBD2 (5 bases). There are 13 residues in the CDR3. Germline V gene data show CDR1 as SGHRS and CDR2 as YFSETQ. V lost 3 bases, J lost 4 bases, and 11 bases lay in between. CDR3 amino acids: CASSYGIQYEQYF. CDR3 in DNA: TGCGCCAGCAGCTACGGGATACAGTACGAGCAGTACTTC.

V gene TRBV27 combines with J gene TRBJ2-1, with a possible D match to TRBD1 (5 bases). The CDR3 has 15 amino acids. V was trimmed by 3 bases and J by 5 bases, leaving 14 bases between them. The germline gives CDR1 MNHEY, CDR2 SMNVEV (reference sequence). DNA for the CDR3: TGTGCCAGCAGTTTTTCGGCAGGGCTGCACAATGAGCAGTTCTTC. Translating gives CASSFSAGLHNEQFF.

This chain connects TRBV12-5 to TRBJ1-1; TRBD1 might be the D (5 bases). Looked up from germline, CDR1 is LGHNT and CDR2 is FRNRAP. Trimming took 5 bases from V and 6 from J, leaving 13 bases between them. The CDR3 consists of 13 residues. CDR3 residues: CASGPPDRPEAFF. CDR3 in DNA: TGTGCTAGTGGTCCCCCTGACAGACCTGAAGCTTTCTTT.